Each of the 29 T cell receptor beta chains below was sequenced from the same sample in a study of shared clonotypes between healthy human individuals. Profiling relied on immunoSEQ multiplex PCR, and the TCRdb table lists in-frame clones only, not all of them. This table has a few million clones, 90% to 95% appearing once. Source material: naive CD4+ T cells sorted from blood. The subset is: CD45RA+ positively selected. These receptors all stem from a young man in good health.

The V and J genes are TRBV19 and TRBJ2-2; D is uncertain. Germline V CDR1 and CDR2: LNHDA, SQIVND (reference sequence). Trimming took off 6 bases at V and 4 bases at J, with 3 bases between the two ends. The length of the CDR3 is 11 residues. The CDR3 reads CASRFTGELFF. The CDR3 region has the DNA TGTGCCAGTAGATTCACCGGGGAGCTGTTTTTT.

J is TRBJ2-1 and V is TRBV9; TRBD2 agrees at 16 bases. V lost 6 bases and J lost 7; bases outside the gene matches: 13. The CDR3 consists of 18 residues. Germline CDR1 SGDLS, CDR2 YYNGEE. Written as DNA, the CDR3 is TGTGCCAGCACGGTGGGACTAGCGGGGGGGTCAAGACATAATGAGCAGTTCTTC. Encoded protein: CASTVGLAGGSRHNEQFF.

A remark on this clone: The same CDR3 is also encoded by other DNA sequences in this sample. V is TRBV5-1 and J is TRBJ2-2; D might be TRBD2 (5 bases). This CDR3 comprises 14 residues. In germline, CDR1 is SGHRS, CDR2 YFSETQ. Trimming took 3 bases from V and 1 from J, leaving 7 bases between them. The CDR3, as DNA: TGCGCCAGCAGCTATGGAGGGAACACCGGGGAGCTGTTTTTT. It encodes CASSYGGNTGELFF.

The CDR3 is CASSARGLAGETQYF. The CDR3 DNA sequence: TGTGCCAGCAGCGCCAGGGGGCTAGCGGGAGAGACCCAGTACTTC. The chain combines TRBV9 with TRBJ2-5; D might be TRBD1 or TRBD2, each matching 8 bases. Germline loops: CDR1 SGDLS, CDR2 YYNGEE. The CDR3 is 15 residues long. With 3 bases removed from V and 4 bases from J, the gap between germline ends came to 16 bases.

This clone was counted a single time. The rearrangement links TRBV18 to TRBJ1-4, with 9 nucleotides matching TRBD1. Per the germline V gene, CDR1 is KGHSH and CDR2 is LQKENI. V shed 3 bases and J 7 bases; nucleotides not matched to a gene: 9. The CDR3 has 16 amino acids. In nucleotides, the CDR3 is TGTGCCAGCTCACCTATACAACAGGGGGCGAGTGAAAAACTGTTTTTT. Amino acids: CASSPIQQGASEKLFF.

The rearrangement uses TRBV7-6 and TRBJ2-3; 7 bases match TRBD1. The length of the CDR3 is 16 residues. The germline CDR1 and CDR2 sequences are SGHVS and FNYEAQ. Losses at the gene ends were 5 bases for V and 2 bases for J; bases not matched to a gene: 10. The chain's CDR3 is CASSAGTVLVTDTQYF. The CDR3, as DNA: TGTGCCAGCAGCGCCGGGACAGTGCTAGTCACAGATACGCAGTATTTT.

This chain joins TRBV28 and TRBJ1-2; D gene ambiguous. Germline V gene sequence: CDR1 MDHEN, CDR2 SYDVKM. V was clipped by 6 bases and J by 4 bases, with 12 bases between them. The CDR3 sequence is 13 residues long. The CDR3 DNA reads as TGTGCCAGCAGGGACGGACGGGGCTATGGCTACACCTTC. It codes for CASRDGRGYGYTF.

V gene TRBV6-6 combines with J gene TRBJ2-2; D unresolved. This CDR3 comprises 15 residues. V was trimmed by 6 bases and J by 4 bases, leaving 15 bases between them. Looked up from germline, CDR1 is MNHNY and CDR2 is SVGAGI (reference sequence). This CDR3 is CASSQDRASTGELFF. The CDR3 coding sequence is TGTGCCAGCAGCCAGGACCGGGCTAGCACCGGGGAGCTGTTTTTT.

The gene calls are TRBV6-5 and TRBJ1-2, with a possible D match to TRBD1 (5 bases). Germline CDR1 is MNHEY and CDR2 is SVGAGI. The ends were cut back, 6 bases at V and 0 bases at J, with 11 bases in the middle. This CDR3 has 14 amino acids. CDR3 amino acids: CASRRQSTNYGYTF. In DNA form, the CDR3 reads TGTGCCAGCAGGCGACAGTCTACTAACTATGGCTACACCTTC.

The rearrangement links TRBV6-1 to TRBJ2-1, with TRBD2 as a possible D gene (5 bases). Between the trimmed V and J ends, which lost 8 bases and 5 bases, there was a span of 13 bases. This CDR3 is built from 13 residues. Germline V gene data show CDR1 as MNHNS and CDR2 as SASEGT. Here the CDR3 DNA reads TGTGCCAGCTCTCGGGGAGAGCACAATGAGCAGTTCTTC. Encoded protein: CASSRGEHNEQFF.

With regard to this clone: At the DNA level, this CDR3 is encoded by other sequences in the same sample as well. V usage is TRBV6-4 and J usage is TRBJ2-2; D is undetermined. V was cut by 2 bases and J by 0 bases, with 4 bases left in between. Per germline, CDR1 MRHNA and CDR2 SNTAGT. The CDR3 contains 14 residues. CDR3 protein: CASSDSPNTGELFF. The CDR3 bases are TGTGCCAGCAGTGACAGCCCGAACACCGGGGAGCTGTTTTTT.

The J gene is TRBJ1-2, the V gene TRBV19; D uncertain. V dropped 0 bases and J dropped 5 bases, with 7 bases sitting between them. Germline lookup yields CDR1 LNHDA and CDR2 SQIVND (reference sequence). The CDR3 is 13 residues long. The CDR3 sequence: CASSIERSYGYTF. Written as DNA, the CDR3 is TGTGCCAGTAGTATAGAGAGGAGTTATGGCTACACCTTC.

This rearrangement joins TRBV30 to TRBJ1-4; 7 positions agree with TRBD1. Germline V gene data show CDR1 as GTSNPN and CDR2 as SVGIG (reference sequence). The CDR3 has 16 residues. V lost 1 base, J lost 8 bases, and 13 bases stayed unmatched. The CDR3 here is CAWSANQGGFGEKLFF. The CDR3 DNA reads as TGTGCCTGGAGTGCTAATCAGGGGGGATTTGGCGAAAAACTGTTTTTT.

CDR3 coding DNA: TGTGCCAGCAGCGTAGGCAGGTCAGGCGGTGAAAAACTGTTTTTT. It encodes CASSVGRSGGEKLFF. The chain joins TRBV9 to TRBJ1-4; D gene ambiguous. V was cut by 0 bases and J by 7 bases, with 13 bases left in between. Per germline, CDR1 SGDLS and CDR2 YYNGEE. This CDR3 comprises 15 residues. Full variable domain (rest looked up from reference TRBV9 and TRBJ1-4): DSGVTQTPKHLITATGQRVTLRCSPRSGDLSVYWYQQSLDQGLQFLIQYYNGEERAKGNILERFSAQQFPDLHSELNLSSLELGDSALYFCASSVGRSGGEKLFFGSGTQLSVL.

The chain employs TRBV10-3 and TRBJ2-7; 7 bases are shared with TRBD2. CDR1 and CDR2 from the germline V gene are ENHRY and SYGVKD. The CDR3 consists of 14 residues. V lost 2 bases, J lost 4 bases, and 5 bases stayed unmatched. Here the CDR3 reads CAISELGEGYEQYF. As DNA, the CDR3 is TGTGCCATCAGTGAGCTAGGGGAGGGGTACGAGCAGTACTTC.

Comment on this clone: This specimen includes other DNA sequences encoding the same CDR3. The CDR3 DNA reads TGTGCCAGCAGCCAAGAAGGGGGTAGGAACACCGGGGAGCTGTTTTTT. Translated: CASSQEGGRNTGELFF. This rearrangement joins TRBV4-2 to TRBJ2-2, with D possibly being TRBD1 (6 bases). V was pared by 0 bases and J by 1 base, with 9 bases between. Looked up from germline, CDR1 is LGHNA and CDR2 is YNFKEQ. The length of the CDR3 is 16 residues.

V usage is TRBV18 and J usage is TRBJ2-1, with a possible D match to TRBD2 (5 bases). Germline V gene data show CDR1 as KGHSH and CDR2 as LQKENI. The CDR3 has 17 residues. V was pared by 1 base and J by 0 bases, with 13 bases between. CDR3 loop: CASSPLMLAVSYNEQFF. As DNA, the CDR3 is TGTGCCAGCTCACCACTGATGCTAGCTGTCTCCTACAATGAGCAGTTCTTC. Combining the CDR3 with reference TRBV18 and TRBJ2-1 gives the whole variable domain NAGVMQNPRHLVRRRGQEARLRCSPMKGHSHVYWYRQLPEEGLKFMVYLQKENIIDESGMPKERFSAEFPKEGPSILRIQQVVRGDSAAYFCASSPLMLAVSYNEQFFGPGTRLTVL.

The chain has TRBV21-1 and TRBJ2-2; TRBD1 was called by the table and not checked on the DNA. TRBV21-1 is given as a pseudogene. The CDR3 has 15 residues. The CDR3 sequence is CASLGNRVRTGELFF. The CDR3 nucleotides are TGTGCCAGCTTGGGGAACAGGGTGAGGACCGGGGAGCTGTTTTTT.

The chain is built from TRBV20-1 and TRBJ1-2; no definite D call. In germline, CDR1 is DFQATT, CDR2 SNEGSKA (reference sequence). The V and J ends lost 8 bases and 7 bases respectively, with 14 bases between them. The CDR3 sequence is 11 residues long. CDR3 amino acids: CSNFRGGGYTF. The CDR3 DNA is TGCAGTAATTTCCGGGGTGGTGGCTACACCTTC.

The table lists this clone with a count of one. The rearrangement uses TRBV2 and TRBJ1-2; D is ambiguous. Germline V gene sequence: CDR1 SNHLY, CDR2 FYNNEI. The germline V and J ends were trimmed by 1 base and 5 bases, with 5 bases remaining between them. The CDR3 length is 12 residues. CDR3 sequence: CASSEVRYGYTF. The CDR3 DNA follows: TGTGCCAGCAGTGAAGTCCGGTATGGCTACACCTTC.

The chain is built from TRBV12-5 and TRBJ2-2; D unresolved. Germline V gene sequence: CDR1 LGHNT, CDR2 FRNRAP. The CDR3 spans 17 residues. Trimming left V 0 bases short and J 0 bases short, with 11 bases between. The CDR3 sequence: CASGLVLGLANTGELFF. DNA of the CDR3: TGTGCTAGTGGTTTGGTACTGGGTCTCGCGAACACCGGGGAGCTGTTTTTT.

This chain joins TRBV6-1 and TRBJ2-1; D is possibly TRBD2 (5 bases). This CDR3 is 15 amino acids long. Per the germline V gene, CDR1 is MNHNS and CDR2 is SASEGT. V was clipped by 5 bases and J by 7 bases, with 18 bases between them. CDR3 bases: TGTGCCAGCAGTCCCCGGAGGCCGCTGGGAAATGAGCAGTTCTTC. This gives the protein CASSPRRPLGNEQFF.

The chain employs TRBV4-2 and TRBJ2-2, with D tentatively TRBD2 (5 bases). The CDR3 loop spans 14 amino acids. CDR1 is LGHNA and CDR2 is YNFKEQ in the germline V gene. V dropped 4 bases and J dropped 3 bases, with 9 bases sitting between them. The CDR3 loop reads CASSLQDYTGELFF. The CDR3 bases are TGTGCCAGCAGCCTCCAGGACTACACCGGGGAGCTGTTTTTT.

V usage is TRBV5-1 and J usage is TRBJ2-2; weak D call: TRBD2 (5 bases). Germline loops: CDR1 SGHRS, CDR2 YFSETQ. There are 15 residues in the CDR3. Trimming took 3 bases from V and 6 from J, leaving 15 bases between them. The CDR3 sequence is CASSSVSPGAGELFF. CDR3 nucleotides: TGCGCCAGCAGCTCGGTCTCCCCCGGGGCCGGGGAGCTGTTTTTT.

For this clone: This sample also contains other DNA sequences that code for the same CDR3. The rearrangement joins TRBV5-1 to TRBJ2-2; TRBD2 aligns across 7 bases. The CDR3 is 15 residues long. The germline V gene encodes CDR1 SGHRS and CDR2 YFSETQ. V shed 2 bases and J 1 base; nucleotides not matched to a gene: 2. Here the CDR3 reads CASSLGTKNTGELFF. For the CDR3, the DNA is TGCGCCAGCAGCTTAGGGACTAAGAACACCGGGGAGCTGTTTTTT.

This clone occurred a few times. The chain joins TRBV21-1 to TRBJ1-5; TRBD1 reflects the table's D call only, with no check against the DNA. TRBV21-1 is noted as a pseudogene. This CDR3 contains 16 residues. The CDR3 spells CASSVGTGLDYQPQHF. CDR3 bases: TGTGCCAGCAGTGTGGGGACAGGGCTGGATTATCAGCCCCAGCATTTT.

The V gene is TRBV2, the J gene TRBJ2-7, with 10 bases aligning to TRBD2. V lost 2 bases, J lost 6 bases, and 7 bases stayed unmatched. The germline V gene encodes CDR1 SNHLY and CDR2 FYNNEI. This CDR3 has 15 residues. The CDR3 nucleotides are TGTGCCAGCAGTGAACTAGCGGGAGCGGGTGGCGAGCAGTACTTC. It yields the protein CASSELAGAGGEQYF.

This clone appeared a single time. Other DNA sequences within the sample encode an identical CDR3. The chain couples TRBV15 to TRBJ1-3; D unclear. The germline CDR1 and CDR2 sequences are LNHNV and YYDKDF (reference sequence). The CDR3 is 14 amino acids. V dropped 1 base and J dropped 1 base, with 5 bases sitting between them. CDR3 sequence: CATSRAGSGNTIYF. The CDR3 DNA sequence: TGTGCCACCAGCAGAGCCGGGTCTGGAAACACCATATATTTT.

The V call is TRBV5-1, the J call TRBJ2-1, with D perhaps TRBD1 or TRBD2 (7 bases each). Trimming removed 3 bases from V and 4 bases from J, with 26 bases in between. Germline V gene lookup returns CDR1 SGHRS and CDR2 YFSETQ. The CDR3 covers 19 residues. This CDR3 is CASSSAKTSQGRAYNEQFF. CDR3 nucleotide sequence: TGCGCCAGCAGCTCCGCCAAAACCTCACAGGGGAGGGCATACAATGAGCAGTTCTTC.